These 2 T cell receptor beta chains came from one sample sequenced in a study of blood T cell repertoires in COVID-19. The data were produced by immunoSEQ multiplex PCR, yet TCRdb's version contains in-frame clones alone and is incomplete. The repertoire has more than 60,000 clones, roughly 85% of them found once; the top ten carry nearly 5%. The material sequenced was peripheral blood. The receptor set was obtained from a woman at least 80 years old with active or convalescent COVID-19.

The V gene is TRBV6-6, the J gene TRBJ1-6; D not resolved. V was trimmed by 2 bases and J by 7 bases, leaving 9 bases between them. This CDR3 region has 14 residues. The germline V gene encodes CDR1 MNHNY and CDR2 SVGAGI (reference sequence). CDR3: CASSYVTANSPLHF. For the CDR3, the DNA is TGTGCCAGCAGTTACGTAACAGCCAATTCACCCCTCCACTTT.

The CDR3 is CASGLQGTPNEKLFF. For the CDR3, the DNA is TGTGCCAGCGGCCTACAGGGGACCCCTAATGAAAAACTGTTTTTT. J is TRBJ1-4 and V is TRBV27, with 7 positions matching TRBD1. Per germline, CDR1 MNHEY and CDR2 SMNVEV (reference sequence). The CDR3 consists of 15 residues. The junction had 9 bases not matched to a gene; V was cut back by 8 bases and J by 3 bases. The full variable domain, completed using reference TRBV27 and TRBJ1-4, is EAQVTQNPRYLITVTGKKLTVTCSQNMNHEYMSWYRQDPGLGLRQIYYSMNVEVTDKGDVPEGYKVSRKEKRNFPLILESPSPNQTSLYFCASGLQGTPNEKLFFGSGTQLSVL.